This T cell receptor (beta chain) was obtained from a study of shared clonotypes between healthy human individuals. Overall study context: CD4 naive and memory got three plates each, CD8 naive two, CD8 memory one.

The V end lost 6 bases, the J end lost 3 bases, and 9 bases lay between the germline ends. Germline V lookup: CDR1 SQVTM, CDR2 ANQGSEA. The CDR3 sequence is 12 residues long. TCRdb's copy holds only in-frame clones and misses some; the assay was immunoSEQ multiplex PCR. The sample records 950,000 to 1,100,000 clones, roughly 74% being singletons. Recent acute infections and vaccinations were absent in the healthy HIV-negative adult donors. Remarks on this clone: Its antigen is not identified.

Study findings and constraints: Rarefaction curves obtained for sorted subsets showed sequencing incomplete despite large depth. Generation probabilities of non-shared clonotypes were lower (relative to those shared by all four donors).

Input material: memory CD4+ T cells from PBMCs. Sample subset: CD45RA-negative fraction. The receptor was derived from a man aged 18-30 years in good health. Some clones in this sample may be carry-over from other donors' samples. The chain has TRBV29-1 and TRBJ2-1, with D unclear. CDR3 protein: CSVTGNYNEQFF. CDR3 DNA sequence: TGCAGCGTAACCGGTAACTACAATGAGCAGTTCTTC.